This T cell receptor beta chain is drawn from a study of long-term antiretroviral therapy in people with HIV. As regards this clone: Its antigen is not known.

The immunoSEQ assay was v3.0, run at survey level. Sequencing of each sample targeted roughly 35,000-55,000 T-cell genomes. The assay was immunoSEQ multiplex PCR, and TCRdb's table has in-frame clones only and misses some. The repertoire has roughly 40,000 clones, more than 70% of them found once; the top ten carry about 6%. Germline assignment: CDR1 SGHTA and CDR2 FQGNSA. J was trimmed by 2 bases and V by 1 base; bases with no gene match: 4. The CDR3 spans 15 residues. Broader study findings: Pre-ART-expanded clones dominated the repertoire at all time points.

This TCR was sampled from a woman aged 45-59 years with HIV. J is TRBJ2-7 and V is TRBV7-2; TRBD2 matches 8 bases. The sample in question was unsorted PBMCs, obtained 3.1 years after starting antiretroviral therapy. The CDR3 is CASSLETGGAYEQYF. The CDR3 nucleotides are TGTGCCAGCAGCTTAGAGACCGGGGGGGCCTACGAGCAGTACTTC.